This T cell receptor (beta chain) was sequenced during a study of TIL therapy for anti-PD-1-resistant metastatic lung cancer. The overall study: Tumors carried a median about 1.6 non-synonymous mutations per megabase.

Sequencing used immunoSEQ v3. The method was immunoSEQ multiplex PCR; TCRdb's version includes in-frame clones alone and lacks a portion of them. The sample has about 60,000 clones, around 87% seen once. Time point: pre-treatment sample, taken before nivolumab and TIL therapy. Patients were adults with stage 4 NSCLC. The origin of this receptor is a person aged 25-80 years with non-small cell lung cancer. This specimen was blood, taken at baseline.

The CDR3 DNA is TGTGCCAGCAGCGCCAGCTGGGGCCAAGATACGCAGTATTTT. Encoded protein: CASSASWGQDTQYF. The V call is TRBV7-9, the J call TRBJ2-3; tentative D call: TRBD1 (5 bases). Trimming took off 5 bases at V and 5 bases at J, with 14 bases between the two ends. This CDR3 comprises 14 residues. Germline V gives CDR1 SEHNR, CDR2 FQNEAQ (reference sequence). The whole variable domain, filled in from reference TRBV7-9 and TRBJ2-3, reads DTGVSQNPRHKITKRGQNVTFRCDPISEHNRLYWYRQTLGQGPEFLTYFQNEAQLEKSRLLSDRFSAERPKGSFSTLEIQRTEQGDSAMYLCASSASWGQDTQYFGPGTRLTVL.